The 18 T cell receptor beta chains given below trace back to one sample, sequenced in a study of CD8+ T cells in alopecia areata. Reverse transcribed after extraction, RNA yielded cDNA as the sequencing template. The data were produced by immunoSEQ multiplex PCR, yet TCRdb's version contains in-frame clones alone and is incomplete. Of approximately 130,000 clones listed, roughly 50% are singletons. The specimen sequenced was NKG2D-low CD8+ T cells sorted from blood. The receptors stem from a human donor with alopecia areata.

Here the CDR3 reads CSVEVFLIGNEQFF. CDR3 nucleotides: TGCAGCGTTGAGGTATTCCTCATCGGCAATGAGCAGTTCTTC. The rearrangement links TRBV29-1 to TRBJ2-1; D unresolved. The V and J ends lost 3 bases and 6 bases respectively, with 15 bases between them. In germline, CDR1 is SQVTM, CDR2 ANQGSEA. The CDR3 has 14 amino acids.

The chain has TRBV29-1 and TRBJ2-1, with 10 positions matching TRBD1. CDR1 SQVTM and CDR2 ANQGSEA come from the germline V gene. The CDR3 is made up of 13 amino acids. Germline trimming cut 6 bases from V and 4 bases from J; bases unmatched to any gene: 3. The CDR3 coding sequence is TGCAGCGTGGGGACAGGGGCTTACAATGAGCAGTTCTTC. Translating it yields CSVGTGAYNEQFF.

The CDR3 DNA sequence: TGCAGCGTTACAGACCCGAGGGGAGGCACTGAAGCTTTCTTT. Residues: CSVTDPRGGTEAFF. The chain has TRBV29-1 and TRBJ1-1, with D possibly TRBD1 on 5 matching bases. V was clipped by 5 bases and J by 4 bases, with 17 bases between them. The CDR3 has 14 amino acids. Germline CDR1 SQVTM, CDR2 ANQGSEA.

This clone was found once. The CDR3 nucleotides read TGCAGCGTTGAAGATCGGCCGAGCTATGGCTACACCTTC. Translated, it gives CSVEDRPSYGYTF. The rearrangement links TRBV29-1 to TRBJ1-2; D is unresolved. Deletions cut 0 bases from V and 4 bases from J, with 9 bases between. CDR1 and CDR2 (germline): SQVTM, ANQGSEA. The CDR3 loop spans 13 amino acids.

The J gene is TRBJ2-1, the V gene TRBV9; D might be TRBD2 (5 bases). Trimming took 5 bases from V and 6 from J, leaving 6 bases between them. In germline, CDR1 is SGDLS, CDR2 YYNGEE. There are 11 residues in the CDR3. The CDR3 DNA is TGTGCCAGCAGTGAGGGCAATGAGCAGTTCTTC. This encodes CASSEGNEQFF.

The chain couples TRBV29-1 to TRBJ2-1; weak D call: TRBD1 (6 bases). Germline assignment: CDR1 SQVTM and CDR2 ANQGSEA. V lost 3 bases and J lost 7, with 19 bases in between. The CDR3 is 15 amino acids. As DNA, the CDR3 is TGCAGCGTTGACCTGTCCCAGGGGACACAGAATGAGCAGTTCTTC. Translation gives CSVDLSQGTQNEQFF.

This clone was picked up one time. V is TRBV5-1 and J is TRBJ2-7; TRBD1 or TRBD2 may be the D gene (5 bases each). Germline V lookup: CDR1 SGHRS, CDR2 YFSETQ. V was pared by 0 bases and J by 5 bases, with 12 bases between. This CDR3 comprises 14 residues. CDR3 bases: TGCGCCAGCAGCTTGGATGAGGGGCTCCACGAGCAGTACTTC. Residues: CASSLDEGLHEQYF.

This chain links TRBV6-6 with TRBJ2-1, with 10 bases lining up with TRBD2. V trimming: 7 bases; J trimming: 6 bases; junction bases outside the gene matches: 3. CDR1 and CDR2 (germline): MNHNY, SVGAGI (reference sequence). The CDR3 has 13 residues. CDR3 residues: CASIPSGSNEQFF. For the CDR3, the DNA is TGTGCCAGCATACCTAGCGGGAGCAATGAGCAGTTCTTC.

CDR3 sequence (DNA): TGTGCCTGGAGTGTACGTGACGGCCATGAGCAGTTCTTC. Translation gives CAWSVRDGHEQFF. The rearrangement joins TRBV30 to TRBJ2-1, with D unclear. Deletions cut 0 bases from V and 8 bases from J, with 11 bases between. The germline V gene encodes CDR1 GTSNPN and CDR2 SVGIG (reference sequence). CDR3 size: 13 residues.

The rearrangement joins TRBV7-9 to TRBJ1-1, with TRBD1 identical over 7 bases. There are 16 residues in the CDR3. CDR1 is SEHNR and CDR2 is FQNEAQ in the germline V gene (reference sequence). The V gene end was trimmed by 5 bases and the J gene end by 0 bases; junction bases not matched to a gene: 9. The CDR3 here is CASSLPPTGMNTEAFF. CDR3 in DNA: TGTGCCAGCAGCCTGCCCCCGACAGGGATGAACACTGAAGCTTTCTTT.

The V call is TRBV29-1, the J call TRBJ1-1, with D possibly TRBD1 on 5 matching bases. Germline lookup yields CDR1 SQVTM and CDR2 ANQGSEA. The CDR3 length is 18 residues. V lost 1 base and J lost 4, with 25 bases in between. The CDR3 sequence: CSVEVSPTGRGGSTEAFF. CDR3 in DNA: TGCAGCGTTGAAGTGTCCCCGACGGGACGGGGGGGGTCCACTGAAGCTTTCTTT. The full variable domain, completed using reference TRBV29-1 and TRBJ1-1, is SAVISQKPSRDICQRGTSLTIQCQVDSQVTMMFWYRQQPGQSLTLIATANQGSEATYESGFVIDKFPISRPNLTFSTLTVSNMSPEDSSIYLCSVEVSPTGRGGSTEAFFGQGTRLTVV.

V is TRBV28 and J is TRBJ2-7; 7 bases fit TRBD1. CDR3 length: 14 amino acids. Germline V CDR1 and CDR2: MDHEN, SYDVKM. V gave up 8 bases and J gave up 2 bases; unmatched junction bases: 9. The CDR3 reads CASGSRQGAYEQYF. The CDR3 nucleotides are TGTGCCAGCGGCTCCAGACAGGGTGCCTACGAGCAGTACTTC.

The V and J genes are TRBV30 and TRBJ2-1; D is ambiguous. Germline V gene data show CDR1 as GTSNPN and CDR2 as SVGIG (reference sequence). V shed 0 bases and J shed 0 bases, with 6 bases lying between them. This CDR3 has 14 amino acids. CDR3 nucleotide sequence: TGTGCCTGGAGTGTACAAAGCTCCTACAATGAGCAGTTCTTC. Protein product: CAWSVQSSYNEQFF. Supplemented by reference TRBV30 and TRBJ2-1, the full variable domain reads SQTIHQWPATLVQPVGSPLSLECTVEGTSNPNLYWYRQAAGRGLQLLFYSVGIGQISSEVPQNLSASRPQDRQFILSSKKLLLSDSGFYLCAWSVQSSYNEQFFGPGTRLTVL.

This clone turned up a few times. The chain has TRBV29-1 and TRBJ2-7; possibly TRBD1 for D (6 bases). Germline V gene sequence: CDR1 SQVTM, CDR2 ANQGSEA. The V gene lost 1 base and the J gene lost 0 bases, with 13 bases spanning the gap. This CDR3 is 15 amino acids long. The CDR3 sequence: CSVEVGQSSSYEQYF. CDR3 DNA: TGCAGCGTTGAAGTTGGACAGTCTTCCTCCTACGAGCAGTACTTC.

The V call is TRBV15, the J call TRBJ1-5; no firm D call. The germline V and J ends were trimmed by 1 base and 5 bases, with 3 bases remaining between them. The germline V gene encodes CDR1 LNHNV and CDR2 YYDKDF (reference sequence). This CDR3 is built from 12 residues. The CDR3, as DNA: TGTGCCACCAGCAGAGGGGATCAGCCCCAGCATTTT. Residues: CATSRGDQPQHF.

Note on this clone: This specimen includes other DNA sequences encoding the same CDR3. J is TRBJ1-1 and V is TRBV27; no definite D call. This CDR3 comprises 11 residues. Trimming removed 4 bases from V and 2 bases from J, with 2 bases in between. Looked up from germline, CDR1 is MNHEY and CDR2 is SMNVEV (reference sequence). CDR3 region: CASSSNTEAFF. CDR3 coding DNA: TGTGCCAGCAGTTCAAACACTGAAGCTTTCTTT.

This chain links TRBV7-2 with TRBJ2-1; either TRBD1 or TRBD2 may supply D (5 bases each). This CDR3 spans 13 amino acids. Trimming pared 10 bases from V and 3 bases from J, leaving 13 bases between. Germline V gives CDR1 SGHTA, CDR2 FQGNSA. DNA for the CDR3: TGTGCCACCCGGGACGGGAACTACAATGAGCAGTTCTTC. Protein product: CATRDGNYNEQFF.

In the case of this clone: An end of the junction does not agree with germline; a read error may underlie this. The chain uses TRBV29-1 and TRBJ2-2; TRBD1 matches 8 bases. CDR1 is SQVTM and CDR2 is ANQGSEA in the germline V gene. The CDR3 is 14 residues long. As DNA, the CDR3 is TGCAGCATTGACAGGGGCCTTTGGACCGGGGAGCTGTTTTTT. It is translated as CSIDRGLWTGELFF.